These 24 T cell receptor beta chains originate from one sample sequenced in a study of Ad26.COV2.S vaccination and SARS-CoV-2 variants. Treatment reported: roughly 20 received Ad26.COV2.S at low or high dose, single or two shots; about five received placebo; per-sample allocation not given. All samples were drawn on day 63, counting from the first vaccine or placebo injection. Profiling relied on immunoSEQ multiplex PCR, and the TCRdb table lists in-frame clones only, not all of them. The table lists about 470,000 clones, 90% of them singletons. Sequencing used peripheral blood, obtained in a trial of Ad26.COV2.S vaccine versus placebo. The receptors derive from a person between 18 and 65 years old who received the Ad26.COV2.S COVID-19 vaccine or a placebo.

The rearrangement joins TRBV28 to TRBJ2-4, with 7 nucleotides matching TRBD1. The CDR3 runs 18 residues. The germline V gene encodes CDR1 MDHEN and CDR2 SYDVKM. V was pared by 6 bases and J by 6 bases, with 20 bases of the junction left unmatched. The CDR3 sequence: CASRPASLDREGPNIQYF. In nucleotides, the CDR3 is TGTGCCAGCAGACCTGCCTCTTTAGACAGGGAAGGTCCAAACATTCAGTACTTC.

With regard to this clone: Other DNA sequences in this specimen translate into the identical CDR3. The V and J genes are TRBV20-1 and TRBJ2-7; perhaps TRBD2 as D (5 bases). Trimming removed 4 bases at V and 7 bases at J, with 11 bases between. CDR3 length: 11 residues. CDR1 and CDR2 from the germline V gene are DFQATT and SNEGSKA (reference sequence). CDR3 bases: TGCAGTGCTACAGCGGCGGAGGAGCAGTACTTC. Translation: CSATAAEEQYF.

This clone was recorded once. J is TRBJ2-5 and V is TRBV30; TRBD2 matches at 9 bases. V trimming: 2 bases; J trimming: 4 bases; junction bases outside the gene matches: 8. This CDR3 comprises 15 residues. Germline lookup yields CDR1 GTSNPN and CDR2 SVGIG (reference sequence). The DNA of the CDR3 is TGTGCCTGGAGTCCCCTAGCGGGAAGTGGAGAGACCCAGTACTTC. Protein sequence: CAWSPLAGSGETQYF.

There are a few counts of this clone. The J gene is TRBJ2-4, the V gene TRBV29-1, with 7 bases lining up with TRBD2. CDR3 size: 11 residues. Germline CDR1 SQVTM, CDR2 ANQGSEA. The ends lost 4 bases at V and 9 bases at J; junction bases unmatched: 3. The CDR3 loop is CSVGEGTIQYF. The CDR3 DNA sequence: TGCAGCGTTGGGGAGGGCACCATTCAGTACTTC.

The chain is built from TRBV7-6 and TRBJ1-5; D is undetermined. V shed 5 bases and J shed 2 bases, with 10 bases lying between them. The CDR3 is made up of 14 amino acids. Germline CDR1 is SGHVS and CDR2 is FNYEAQ. Here the CDR3 reads CASSPRAGNQPQHF. CDR3 bases: TGTGCCAGCAGCCCGAGGGCGGGCAATCAGCCCCAGCATTTT.

This sequence joins TRBV30 and TRBJ1-2, with D hard to call. This CDR3 has 15 residues. Trimming stripped 4 bases from V and 0 bases from J, with 15 bases between. The germline V gene has CDR1 GTSNPN and CDR2 SVGIG (reference sequence). CDR3 DNA sequence: TGTGCCTGGATGAAGAAGGACCTGCCTAACTATGGCTACACCTTC. Amino acid sequence: CAWMKKDLPNYGYTF.

The chain is built from TRBV15 and TRBJ1-4; tentative D call: TRBD1 (5 bases). Germline V gene sequence: CDR1 LNHNV, CDR2 YYDKDF (reference sequence). This CDR3 is 15 amino acids long. V lost 0 bases to trimming and J lost 7 bases, with 12 bases between them. The CDR3 here is CATSRDQGSFEKLFF. Written as DNA, the CDR3 is TGTGCCACCAGCAGAGATCAGGGCTCTTTTGAAAAACTGTTTTTT.

CDR3 loop: CSVVTGTVLTEAFF. CDR3 nucleotide sequence: TGCAGCGTTGTTACAGGGACTGTCTTAACTGAAGCTTTCTTT. The rearrangement joins TRBV29-1 to TRBJ1-1; weak D call: TRBD1 (6 bases). This CDR3 spans 14 amino acids. Looked up from germline, CDR1 is SQVTM and CDR2 is ANQGSEA. Trimming pared 4 bases from V and 5 bases from J, leaving 17 bases between.

The V call is TRBV7-9, the J call TRBJ1-4; D is ambiguous. The CDR3 totals 13 residues. The ends were cut back, 7 bases at V and 8 bases at J, with 14 bases in the middle. The V gene's germline CDR1 is SEHNR and CDR2 FQNEAQ (reference sequence). CDR3 coding DNA: TGTGCCAGCACCCGAGGGTCGGGAGAAAAACTGTTTTTT. It translates to CASTRGSGEKLFF.

The chain joins TRBV3-1 (or the pseudogene TRBV3-2) to TRBJ2-2, with D maybe TRBD1 (7 bases). Germline-derived CDR1 and CDR2 are LGHDT and YNNKEL (reference sequence). This CDR3 is 16 amino acids long. The ends were cut back, 1 base at V and 3 bases at J, with 12 bases in the middle. CDR3 in amino acids: CASSQGGGGDTGELFF. Here the CDR3 DNA reads TGTGCCAGCAGCCAAGGTGGAGGGGGCGACACCGGGGAGCTGTTTTTT.

The CDR3 bases are TGTGCCAGCAGCTCACAGGGTACGTTCACCGAGCAGTACTTC. Translation: CASSSQGTFTEQYF. V is TRBV27 and J is TRBJ2-7, with D maybe TRBD1 (6 bases). Trimming cost V 6 bases and J 6 bases, with 18 bases left between them. CDR3 length: 14 amino acids. Germline values: CDR1 MNHEY, CDR2 SMNVEV (reference sequence).

V gene TRBV2 combines with J gene TRBJ2-1; 12 bases align to TRBD2. The germline V gene has CDR1 SNHLY and CDR2 FYNNEI. The CDR3 is 16 residues long. After removal of 2 bases from V and 7 bases from J, the junction contained 6 bases not matched to a gene. The CDR3 spells CASSEYRLAGGNEQFF. The CDR3 nucleotides read TGTGCCAGCAGTGAATATCGGCTAGCGGGAGGGAATGAGCAGTTCTTC.

This clone was recorded a few times. The chain recombines TRBV7-2 with TRBJ1-5; D perhaps matches TRBD1 (6 bases). V lost 3 bases and J lost 6, with 15 bases in between. Germline CDR1 SGHTA, CDR2 FQGNSA. This CDR3 comprises 15 residues. The CDR3 here is CASSFTHRESQPQHF. The CDR3 DNA is TGTGCCAGCAGCTTTACCCACAGGGAAAGTCAGCCCCAGCATTTT.

This clone appeared once. The rearrangement joins TRBV12-3 or TRBV12-4 to TRBJ2-3, with a weak D call TRBD1 (6 bases). Trimming cost V 7 bases and J 6 bases, with 11 bases left between them. This CDR3 is 12 amino acids long. As DNA, the CDR3 is TGTGCCAGCACCCCAGACAGGGATACGCAGTATTTT. Residues: CASTPDRDTQYF.

This sequence joins TRBV6-2 or TRBV6-3 and TRBJ2-1; 8 nucleotides match TRBD2. The germline V gene has CDR1 MNHEY and CDR2 SVGEGT. The CDR3 is 16 amino acids. V shed 0 bases and J 8 bases; nucleotides not matched to a gene: 9. CDR3 coding DNA: TGTGCCAGCAGTTACTCCACTGGACTAGCTCTCGATGAGCAGTTCTTC. It yields the protein CASSYSTGLALDEQFF.

V is TRBV19 and J is TRBJ2-2; unclear D gene. Per germline, CDR1 LNHDA and CDR2 SQIVND (reference sequence). V lost 6 bases and J 2 bases, leaving 10 bases between the germline ends. The CDR3 runs 14 residues. The CDR3 region has the DNA TGTGCCAGTAGCATCACGGCTAACACCGGGGAGCTGTTTTTT. Protein product: CASSITANTGELFF.

The chain employs TRBV28 and TRBJ2-1; 8 bases align to TRBD2. CDR3 length: 18 amino acids. The junction had 17 bases not matched to a gene; V was cut back by 6 bases and J by 4 bases. Per the germline V gene, CDR1 is MDHEN and CDR2 is SYDVKM. CDR3 protein: CASSPDWREVRGYNEQFF. The CDR3 nucleotides read TGTGCCAGCAGCCCTGACTGGCGGGAGGTCCGGGGGTACAATGAGCAGTTCTTC.

The J gene is TRBJ2-1, the V gene TRBV4-3; D not resolved. This CDR3 is 13 amino acids long. Trimming shortened V by 4 bases and J by 8 bases, and 12 bases separated the two germline ends. CDR1 and CDR2 (germline): LGHNA, YSLEER. The CDR3 sequence is CASSLRLFHEQFF. In DNA, the CDR3 is TGCGCCAGCAGCCTCCGACTGTTCCATGAGCAGTTCTTC.

This chain links TRBV20-1 with TRBJ2-7; D may be TRBD2 (6 bases). V lost 7 bases, J lost 3 bases, and 10 bases lay in between. The CDR3 runs to 11 residues. Germline V lookup: CDR1 DFQATT, CDR2 SNEGSKA (reference sequence). In nucleotides, the CDR3 is TGCAGTGTAAGGGGAGGCTACGAGCAGTACTTC. This codes for CSVRGGYEQYF.

The chain links TRBV18 to TRBJ2-3; 10 nucleotides line up with TRBD2. Germline V gene sequence: CDR1 KGHSH, CDR2 LQKENI. Trimming took 3 bases from V and 0 from J; bases not matched to a gene: 3. The CDR3 loop spans 16 amino acids. The CDR3 reads CASSPETSGSTDTQYF. In nucleotides, the CDR3 is TGTGCCAGCTCACCCGAGACTAGCGGGAGCACAGATACGCAGTATTTT.

V usage is TRBV4-2 and J usage is TRBJ1-6; D is uncertain. The V gene's germline CDR1 is LGHNA and CDR2 YNFKEQ. CDR3 length equals 10 residues. V was cut by 9 bases and J by 8 bases, with 5 bases left in between. The CDR3 spells CARRHSPLHF. Written as DNA, the CDR3 is TGTGCCAGACGCCATTCACCCCTCCACTTT.

CDR3 nucleotide sequence: TGTGCCAGTAGTATCGGACAAAGCTCCTACAATGAGCAGTTCTTC. Amino acid sequence: CASSIGQSSYNEQFF. The chain joins TRBV19 to TRBJ2-1; possibly TRBD1 for D (5 bases). Germline CDR1 reads LNHDA; CDR2 reads SQIVND (reference sequence). The CDR3 length is 15 residues. The V and J ends lost 3 bases and 0 bases respectively, with 9 bases between them.

J is TRBJ1-1 and V is TRBV18, with D possibly matching TRBD1 (6 bases). V dropped 4 bases and J dropped 1 base, with 10 bases sitting between them. Germline-derived CDR1 and CDR2 are KGHSH and LQKENI. The CDR3 length is 14 residues. The CDR3 region is CASSLETGNTEAFF. The CDR3 DNA sequence: TGTGCCAGCTCACTCGAGACAGGGAACACTGAAGCTTTCTTT.

As DNA, the CDR3 is TGTGCCAGCCGAAGACCAACAGGGTATGGCTACACCTTC. It specifies CASRRPTGYGYTF. The chain employs TRBV19 and TRBJ1-2, with TRBD1 as a possible D gene (6 bases). The CDR3 contains 13 residues. The V end lost 9 bases, the J end lost 5 bases, and 16 bases lay between the germline ends. Germline V gene data show CDR1 as LNHDA and CDR2 as SQIVND (reference sequence). The full variable domain, in which reference TRBV19 and TRBJ1-2 provide the parts outside the CDR3, is DGGITQSPKYLFRKEGQNVTLSCEQNLNHDAMYWYRQDPGQGLRLIYYSQIVNDFQKGDIAEGYSVSREKKESFPLTVTSAQKNPTAFYLCASRRPTGYGYTFGSGTRLTVV.